This passage covers 21 T cell receptor beta chains from one sample sequenced in a study of regulatory T cells in long-lasting Graves disease. Stated time point: newly diagnosed GD, antithyroid drugs for less than 3 months. Making the TCR library involved RNA that had been extracted from PBMCs. To make TCR beta libraries, researchers used iRepertoire HTBI primers and Arm-PCR of CDR3 regions. A single record per CDR3 protein comes from TCRdb applying MiXCR to the multiplex PCR reads. The sample has 500,000 to 700,000 distinct CDR3 sequences, about 15% seen once. These data also formed part of another study, on T cells in Graves' hyperthyroidism and ophthalmopathy.

Sequenced material: peripheral blood mononuclear cells (PBMCs), taken at new diagnosis, from a patient treated with antithyroid drugs. The receptor set was obtained from a woman in her thirties with Graves disease.

This clonotype was counted many times. The CDR3 spells CASSLVRQGAGQPQHF. In DNA form, the CDR3 reads TGTGCCAGCAGTTTAGTGAGACAGGGGGCAGGGCAGCCCCAGCATTTT. V is TRBV28 and J is TRBJ1-5; 10 bases agree with TRBD1. Germline-derived CDR1 and CDR2 are MDHEN and SYDVKM. The CDR3 has 16 residues. V lost 2 bases and J lost 7; bases outside the gene matches: 8.

The chain combines TRBV2 with TRBJ2-3; perhaps TRBD2 as D (5 bases). The CDR3 is 13 residues long. The ends were cut back, 4 bases at V and 6 bases at J, with 11 bases in the middle. Germline CDR1 SNHLY, CDR2 FYNNEI. This CDR3 is CASSVFGGDTQYF. CDR3 coding DNA: TGTGCCAGCAGTGTTTTTGGCGGGGATACGCAGTATTTT. Full variable domain (rest looked up from reference TRBV2 and TRBJ2-3): EPEVTQTPSHQVTQMGQEVILRCVPISNHLYFYWYRQILGQKVEFLVSFYNNEISEKSEIFDDQFSVERPDGSNFTLKIRSTKLEDSAMYFCASSVFGGDTQYFGPGTRLTVL.

This clonotype was seen ten or more times. The J gene is TRBJ1-5, the V gene TRBV20-1; D is ambiguous. V dropped 0 bases and J dropped 4 bases, with 4 bases sitting between them. Germline V gives CDR1 DFQATT, CDR2 SNEGSKA (reference sequence). The CDR3 contains 12 residues. CDR3 in amino acids: CSARDPNQPQHF. CDR3 in DNA: TGCAGTGCTAGAGATCCTAATCAGCCCCAGCATTTT.

This clonotype was counted a few times. At one boundary the junction diverges from the germline segment, which might be a read error. As DNA, the CDR3 is TGTGCCAGCAGTTCAACAGGACAAGGGACCCAGTACTTC. It encodes CASSSTGQGTQYF. This sequence joins TRBV12-3 or TRBV12-4 and TRBJ2-5, with TRBD1 as a possible D gene (5 bases). The CDR3 sequence is 13 residues long.

This chain uses TRBV27 with TRBJ1-6; D is possibly TRBD1 (5 bases). CDR1 and CDR2 from the germline V gene are MNHEY and SMNVEV (reference sequence). V lost 6 bases and J 0 bases, leaving 24 bases between the germline ends. This CDR3 has 20 residues. The CDR3 DNA is TGTGCCAGCAGATCCCTAAGGGCAGGGTCTTCTGGCTCCTATAATTCACCCCTCCACTTT. Translating gives CASRSLRAGSSGSYNSPLHF.

A remark on this clonotype: Germline and junction disagree at one end, which may indicate a read error. The chain has TRBV6-5 and TRBJ2-7; 8 bases are a match to TRBD1. The CDR3 runs 16 residues. The V gene's germline CDR1 is MNHEY and CDR2 SVGAGI. CDR3 region: CAGSYSRQGATYEQYF. The CDR3 region has the DNA TGTGCCGGCAGTTACTCTCGGCAGGGGGCCACCTACGAGCAGTACTTC.

The gene calls are TRBV20-1 and TRBJ2-7; TRBD1 aligns across 9 bases. Germline CDR1 and CDR2: DFQATT and SNEGSKA (reference sequence). Losses at the gene ends were 6 bases for V and 3 bases for J; bases not matched to a gene: 18. This CDR3 comprises 17 residues. The CDR3 loop is CSATWVQPGQGVYEQYF. CDR3 nucleotide sequence: TGCAGTGCAACTTGGGTTCAACCGGGACAGGGTGTCTACGAGCAGTACTTC.

This sequence joins TRBV18 and TRBJ2-5; 7 bases map to TRBD1. The better agreement between TRBJ2-7 and the DNA end casts doubt on the J call. The V gene's germline CDR1 is KGHSH and CDR2 LQKENI. The CDR3 spans 15 residues. The CDR3 coding sequence is TGTGCCAGCGCAGTGACGACAGGGTCCTCCTACGAGCAGTACTTC. Protein product: CASAVTTGSSYEQYF.

This clonotype has at least ten counts. The rearrangement joins TRBV3-1 to TRBJ1-1; D might be TRBD1 (5 bases). The CDR3 sequence is 14 residues long. V was shortened by 4 bases and J by 3 bases, with 12 bases between the two germline ends. Per the germline V gene, CDR1 is LGHDT and CDR2 is YNNKEL (reference sequence). The CDR3 is CASSLRAGHTEAFF. The CDR3 region has the DNA TGTGCCAGCAGCCTAAGGGCAGGGCACACTGAAGCTTTCTTT.

This clonotype was found a few times. The chain joins TRBV30 to TRBJ1-2; no clear D gene. The CDR3 length is 12 residues. Between the trimmed V and J ends, which lost 4 bases and 8 bases, there was a span of 14 bases. Germline values: CDR1 GTSNPN, CDR2 SVGIG (reference sequence). CDR3 loop: CAWTASAGGYTF. The CDR3 DNA follows: TGTGCCTGGACGGCCTCGGCCGGGGGCTACACCTTC.

This clonotype was recorded many times. CDR3 residues: CASSSVPLGKLFF. CDR3 bases: TGTGCCAGCAGTTCAGTGCCCTTGGGAAAACTGTTTTTT. The rearrangement links TRBV28 to TRBJ1-4; D is undetermined. The germline gives CDR1 MDHEN, CDR2 SYDVKM. The V end lost 4 bases, the J end lost 10 bases, and 13 bases lay between the germline ends. CDR3 size: 13 residues.

V is TRBV6-1 and J is TRBJ1-5; 9 nucleotides match TRBD1. The CDR3 spans 17 residues. Looked up from germline, CDR1 is MNHNS and CDR2 is SASEGT. V was pared by 6 bases and J by 4 bases, with 13 bases of the junction left unmatched. CDR3 DNA sequence: TGTGCCAGCAGGTTCCGGGACAGGGCTTTTCCGAATCAGCCCCAGCATTTT. It encodes CASRFRDRAFPNQPQHF.

This clonotype was seen ten or more times. The V and J genes are TRBV7-9 and TRBJ2-7; D is perhaps TRBD1 or TRBD2 (5 bases each). Trimming pared 5 bases from V and 0 bases from J, leaving 14 bases between. The CDR3 sequence is 15 residues long. The germline CDR1 and CDR2 sequences are SEHNR and FQNEAQ (reference sequence). DNA of the CDR3: TGTGCCAGCAGCCCAGGGCACAGCGGCTCCTACGAGCAGTACTTC. Translating it yields CASSPGHSGSYEQYF.

This clonotype has just a few counts. The genes are TRBV7-9 and TRBJ2-7; D may be TRBD1 (5 bases). Germline V lookup: CDR1 SEHNR, CDR2 FQNEAQ (reference sequence). There are 12 residues in the CDR3. V was clipped by 3 bases and J by 6 bases, with 9 bases between them. The CDR3 is CASSFTGSEQYF. In DNA form, the CDR3 reads TGTGCCAGCAGCTTCACAGGATCCGAGCAGTACTTC.

This rearrangement joins TRBV5-6 to TRBJ1-3, with TRBD1 identical over 7 bases. The V and J ends lost 2 bases and 1 base, in that order; junction bases with no gene match: 9. CDR1 and CDR2 (germline): SGHDT, YYEEEE. CDR3 length equals 17 residues. The CDR3 spells CASSFLPTGPSGNTIYF. In nucleotides, the CDR3 is TGTGCCAGCAGCTTTCTCCCGACAGGGCCATCTGGAAACACCATATATTTT.

This clonotype appeared many times. The DNA of the CDR3 is TGTGCCAGCAGCCTAGCAGCGGGAACCAATGAGCAGTTCTTC. It translates to CASSLAAGTNEQFF. V gene TRBV3-1 combines with J gene TRBJ2-1; 7 nucleotides align to TRBD2. The V and J ends lost 4 bases and 6 bases, in that order; junction bases with no gene match: 6. The CDR3 is made up of 14 amino acids. Germline CDR1 is LGHDT and CDR2 is YNNKEL (reference sequence).

This clonotype was found many times. V is TRBV6-1 and J is TRBJ2-3, with TRBD2 matching over 10 bases. Per the germline V gene, CDR1 is MNHNS and CDR2 is SASEGT. This CDR3 has 15 amino acids. Trimming cost V 7 bases and J 2 bases; bases outside gene matches: 6. CDR3 amino acids: CASKLSGRDTDTQYF. For the CDR3, the DNA is TGTGCCAGCAAACTGAGCGGGAGGGACACAGATACGCAGTATTTT.

This sequence joins TRBV20-1 and TRBJ2-1, with D unclear. The germline V and J ends were trimmed by 0 bases and 4 bases, with 7 bases remaining between them. Germline CDR1 reads DFQATT; CDR2 reads SNEGSKA (reference sequence). The CDR3 is 13 residues long. The CDR3 nucleotides read TGCAGTGCTAGAGAAGGTTCGTACAATGAGCAGTTCTTC. Translating gives CSAREGSYNEQFF.

This clonotype was detected ten times or more. The chain uses TRBV27 and TRBJ1-4; TRBD1 agrees at 9 bases. Trimming removed 5 bases from V and 7 bases from J; junction bases left unmatched: 8. The length of the CDR3 is 15 residues. Germline V gene data show CDR1 as MNHEY and CDR2 as SMNVEV (reference sequence). The CDR3 protein is CASSLFGTGIEKLFF. The CDR3 region has the DNA TGTGCCAGCAGTCTATTCGGGACAGGGATTGAAAAACTGTTTTTT. Filled out from reference TRBV27 and TRBJ1-4, the complete variable domain reads EAQVTQNPRYLITVTGKKLTVTCSQNMNHEYMSWYRQDPGLGLRQIYYSMNVEVTDKGDVPEGYKVSRKEKRNFPLILESPSPNQTSLYFCASSLFGTGIEKLFFGSGTQLSVL.

This chain uses TRBV15 with TRBJ2-5, with TRBD1 as a possible D gene (6 bases). The CDR3 loop spans 15 amino acids. V lost 3 bases and J 2 bases, leaving 13 bases between the germline ends. The germline V gene has CDR1 LNHNV and CDR2 YYDKDF (reference sequence). The CDR3 DNA is TGTGCCACCAGCAGCAGGGGACAAAAACAAGAGACCCAGTACTTC. It codes for CATSSRGQKQETQYF.

This clonotype was recorded at least ten times. The rearrangement uses TRBV2 and TRBJ2-1; TRBD2 aligns across 12 bases. The germline gives CDR1 SNHLY, CDR2 FYNNEI. The CDR3 length is 15 residues. V shed 6 bases and J 8 bases; nucleotides not matched to a gene: 8. The CDR3 is CASRELAGGLDEQFF. CDR3 sequence (DNA): TGTGCCAGCAGGGAACTAGCGGGAGGACTCGATGAGCAGTTCTTC.